One sample yielded the 20 T cell receptor beta chains listed below, sequenced in a study of early T cells in non-severe SARS-CoV-2 infection (dated by TCRdb to the early 2020s). The library was generated by 5' RACE. Sequenced using a NextSeq 500. The raw public data were reprocessed by TCRdb itself: fastp quality trimming at Q25, MiXCR clonotype calling, in-frame beta chains only. Rows are combined by CDR3 protein, so each entry shows the most common genes and DNA. For this sample there are around 86,000 distinct CDR3 sequences; about 15% appear just once. The ten biggest clones cover 0.45% to 0.75% of the sample. What was sequenced was whole blood. The source is an adult who was a healthcare worker with PCR-confirmed SARS-CoV-2 infection or an uninfected control (not recorded which).

The rearrangement links TRBV27 to TRBJ1-1; a weak D match, TRBD1 (6 bases). V was shortened by 5 bases and J by 1 base, with 14 bases between the two germline ends. The germline CDR1 and CDR2 sequences are MNHEY and SMNVEV (reference sequence). The CDR3 extends over 15 amino acids. The CDR3 spells CASSPLWDKNTEAFF. The CDR3 nucleotides read TGTGCCAGCAGTCCCCTTTGGGACAAGAACACTGAAGCTTTCTTT.

The CDR3 DNA follows: TGTGCCACCAGTGACCCTCAGGGACAGGGACGAGAGACCCAGTACTTC. Residues: CATSDPQGQGRETQYF. The chain links TRBV24-1 to TRBJ2-5; TRBD1 matches 9 bases. Germline CDR1 is KGHDR and CDR2 is SFDVKD. The CDR3 consists of 16 residues. Trimming took 4 bases from V and 4 from J; bases not matched to a gene: 9.

This clonotype was seen many times. The CDR3 spells CASSLARPGGYTF. CDR3 coding DNA: TGTGCCAGCAGTTTAGCTCGGCCCGGGGGCTACACCTTC. V usage is TRBV12-3 or TRBV12-4 and J usage is TRBJ1-2, with D unclear. The CDR3 is 13 amino acids. Trimming cost V 0 bases and J 8 bases, with 10 bases left between them.

This clonotype turned up a few times. The CDR3 reads CASSTRLPGHRDSGANVLTF. CDR3 coding DNA: TGTGCCAGCAGCACTAGACTTCCGGGACATCGAGACTCTGGGGCCAACGTCCTGACTTTC. The J gene is TRBJ2-6, the V gene TRBV7-8, with TRBD1 as a possible D gene (6 bases). Germline V lookup: CDR1 SGHVS, CDR2 FQNEAQ. The CDR3 is 20 amino acids. Deletions cut 5 bases from V and 0 bases from J, with 23 bases between. Full variable domain (rest looked up from reference TRBV7-8 and TRBJ2-6): GAGVSQSPRYKVAKRGQDVALRCDPISGHVSLFWYQQALGQGPEFLTYFQNEAQLDKSGLPSDRFFAERPEGSVSTLKIQRTQQEDSAVYLCASSTRLPGHRDSGANVLTFGAGSRLTVL.

This clonotype has only a few counts. This chain joins TRBV10-3 and TRBJ2-5, with TRBD1 matching over 8 bases. V lost 6 bases, J lost 5 bases, and 8 bases stayed unmatched. Germline CDR1 is ENHRY and CDR2 is SYGVKD. The CDR3 has 14 amino acids. The CDR3 nucleotides read TGTGCCATCAGGAGGGGACAGGCTGGGGAGACCCAGTACTTC. It specifies CAIRRGQAGETQYF.

Note on this clonotype: This sequence may be a read error, since a much larger clone differs from it by one base. This rearrangement joins TRBV10-1 to TRBJ2-2, with D unresolved. The CDR3 is made up of 12 amino acids. CDR1 WNHNN and CDR2 SYGVQD come from the germline V gene (reference sequence). The germline V and J ends were trimmed by 4 bases and 8 bases, with 8 bases remaining between them. The DNA of the CDR3 is TGCGCCAGCAGTGTAAGGGCAGGGGAGCTGTTTTTT. The encoded protein is CASSVRAGELFF.

Only a few counts were recorded for this clonotype. The CDR3 region has the DNA TGTGCCAGCAGCGATCCGGGACAGGGGTATTTTGTTGATACGCAGTATTTT. Translation gives CASSDPGQGYFVDTQYF. The chain uses TRBV11-2 and TRBJ2-3; 10 bases align to TRBD1. CDR1 is SGHAT and CDR2 is FQNNGV in the germline V gene. The CDR3 consists of 17 residues. With V trimmed by 5 bases and J by 6 bases, 14 bases remained unmatched. Filled out from reference TRBV11-2 and TRBJ2-3, the complete variable domain reads EAGVAQSPRYKIIEKRQSVAFWCNPISGHATLYWYQQILGQGPKLLIQFQNNGVVDDSQLPKDRFSAERLKGVDSTLKIQPAKLEDSAVYLCASSDPGQGYFVDTQYFGPGTRLTVL.

This chain joins TRBV28 and TRBJ2-3; D is unresolved. CDR3 length equals 13 residues. Germline lookup yields CDR1 MDHEN and CDR2 SYDVKM. V shed 6 bases and J shed 4 bases, with 11 bases lying between them. The CDR3 sequence: CASRLTASDTQYF. CDR3 DNA: TGTGCCAGCAGATTAACAGCCTCAGATACGCAGTATTTT.

The chain employs TRBV6-1 and TRBJ1-2; perhaps TRBD1 as D (5 bases). Germline values: CDR1 MNHNS, CDR2 SASEGT. V shed 4 bases and J shed 2 bases, with 8 bases lying between them. The CDR3 extends over 13 amino acids. CDR3 sequence reads: CASSGAGNYGYTF. The DNA for the CDR3 is TGTGCCAGCAGTGGTGCAGGGAACTATGGCTACACCTTC.

The rearrangement uses TRBV29-1 and TRBJ2-3; D possibly corresponds to TRBD2 (5 bases). V lost 7 bases, J lost 4 bases, and 12 bases lay in between. CDR1 and CDR2 (germline): SQVTM, ANQGSEA. CDR3 length: 12 amino acids. CDR3 coding DNA: TGCAGCGCCGGAGCGGTGTCAGATACGCAGTATTTT. This gives the protein CSAGAVSDTQYF.

At least ten counts were recorded for this clonotype. The chain carries TRBV6-1 and TRBJ1-1; D gene unclear. Per the germline V gene, CDR1 is MNHNS and CDR2 is SASEGT. V lost 6 bases to trimming and J lost 3 bases, with 11 bases between them. This CDR3 has 13 amino acids. CDR3 nucleotide sequence: TGTGCCAGCAGGGTCACACTCGACACTGAAGCTTTCTTT. Amino acids: CASRVTLDTEAFF.

This clonotype appeared a single time. The genes are TRBV5-1 and TRBJ1-6; D gene unclear. V lost 0 bases and J lost 7, with 11 bases in between. This CDR3 has 15 amino acids. Germline V lookup: CDR1 SGHRS, CDR2 YFSETQ. The CDR3 protein is CASSLDVIRNSPLHF. CDR3 DNA: TGCGCCAGCAGCTTGGACGTGATCCGGAATTCACCCCTCCACTTT.

This clonotype was seen repeatedly, ten times or more. The J gene is TRBJ2-1, the V gene TRBV29-1; D unresolved. With 3 bases removed from V and 0 bases from J, the gap between germline ends came to 9 bases. The CDR3 totals 14 residues. The germline CDR1 and CDR2 sequences are SQVTM and ANQGSEA. CDR3 sequence reads: CSVEVVSSYNEQFF. In nucleotides, the CDR3 is TGCAGCGTTGAGGTTGTGAGCTCCTACAATGAGCAGTTCTTC.

This clonotype turned up a few times. The V and J genes are TRBV5-4 and TRBJ2-1; 10 bases agree with TRBD2. Losses at the gene ends were 1 base for V and 4 bases for J; bases not matched to a gene: 11. CDR1 SGHNT and CDR2 YYREEE come from the germline V gene (reference sequence). The CDR3 has 18 amino acids. CDR3 coding DNA: TGTGCCAGCAGCTTGCCCTTGGGGTCAGCGGGGGGGTACAATGAGCAGTTCTTC. It encodes CASSLPLGSAGGYNEQFF.

The chain employs TRBV12-3 or TRBV12-4 and TRBJ1-5; 7 bases line up with TRBD1. The V and J ends lost 3 bases and 0 bases, in that order; junction bases with no gene match: 5. The CDR3 is 16 residues long. This CDR3 reads CASSLRQGDSNQPQHF. Here the CDR3 DNA reads TGTGCCAGCAGTTTGCGGCAGGGGGATAGCAATCAGCCCCAGCATTTT.

With regard to this clonotype: This may be a read error: a much more frequent sequence differs by one nucleotide. The chain couples TRBV11-2 to TRBJ2-1, with TRBD1 matching 9 bases. The germline V gene has CDR1 SGHAT and CDR2 FQNNGV. V lost 4 bases, J lost 5 bases, and 9 bases stayed unmatched. This CDR3 region has 16 residues. CDR3 DNA sequence: TGTGCCAGCAGCTCGCACAGGGGGCGGAACGACAATGAGCAGTTCTTC. Translation: CASSSHRGRNDNEQFF.

There are a few counts of this clonotype. The CDR3 reads CASSSRTEKNIQYF. The CDR3 DNA reads TGTGCCAGCAGCTCCCGGACGGAGAAAAACATTCAGTACTTC. The chain links TRBV7-8 to TRBJ2-4, with D hard to call. Trimming left V 4 bases short and J 4 bases short, with 11 bases between. Germline V gene lookup returns CDR1 SGHVS and CDR2 FQNEAQ. The CDR3 extends over 14 amino acids. The full variable domain, with the rest looked up from reference TRBV7-8 and TRBJ2-4, is GAGVSQSPRYKVAKRGQDVALRCDPISGHVSLFWYQQALGQGPEFLTYFQNEAQLDKSGLPSDRFFAERPEGSVSTLKIQRTQQEDSAVYLCASSSRTEKNIQYFGAGTRLSVL.

This clonotype was seen only a few times. V gene TRBV5-5 combines with J gene TRBJ2-2; a possible D gene is TRBD1 (6 bases). The germline gives CDR1 SGHKS, CDR2 YYEKEE (reference sequence). Trimming took 4 bases from V and 1 from J, leaving 14 bases between them. The CDR3 loop spans 16 amino acids. CDR3 protein: CASSTDPGQNTGELFF. DNA of the CDR3: TGTGCCAGCAGCACGGACCCGGGACAGAACACCGGGGAGCTGTTTTTT.

This clonotype was counted many times. The chain is built from TRBV19 and TRBJ2-6, with D possibly matching TRBD1 (5 bases). The germline V gene encodes CDR1 LNHDA and CDR2 SQIVND (reference sequence). The germline V and J ends were trimmed by 5 bases and 1 base, with 15 bases remaining between them. This CDR3 has 17 residues. CDR3 in DNA: TGTGCCAGTAGTCCCAGTGGGGCAAAGTCTGGGGCCAACGTCCTGACTTTC. Protein sequence: CASSPSGAKSGANVLTF.

There are a few counts of this clonotype. The chain carries TRBV7-2 and TRBJ1-2, with 9 bases lining up with TRBD1. Germline V gene sequence: CDR1 SGHTA, CDR2 FQGNSA. The CDR3 has 16 residues. V gave up 7 bases and J gave up 4 bases; unmatched junction bases: 13. This CDR3 reads CASTKHPGQGGYGYTF. DNA for the CDR3: TGTGCCAGCACCAAGCACCCGGGACAGGGCGGCTATGGCTACACCTTC.